This is a list of T cell receptor beta chains from one sample in a study of T cell repertoires in cytomegalovirus infection. TCRdb used MiXCR to reprocess the reads, holding one entry per CDR3 protein. Among 900,000 to 950,000 distinct CDR3 sequences, around 32% were seen once, and the ten largest hold 11% to 15%. For these TCRs, the target antigens are not known. Sequences were derived from cultured CD8+ T cells from PBMCs, sampled from culture after CMV antigen stimulation. These receptors were taken from a human donor in good health (CMV status not recorded). Some clones in this sample may be carry-over from other donors' samples. CDR3s include the opening cysteine and the closing phenylalanine or tryptophan. The D gene is left open where the match is weak. Size is stated for part of the rows, as once, few or many counts, or as a class when the clone is expanded.

j_gene	len	v_gene	d_gene	abundance	CDR3nt	CDR3aa
TRBJ2-7	17	TRBV5-6	TRBD1	NA	TGTGCCAGCAGCCTCCGGGACAGCTTCTTACTATCCTACGAGCAGTACTTC	CASSLRDSFLLSYEQYF
TRBJ2-3	14	TRBV27	TRBD2	NA	TGTGCCAGCACCCCGGGAGGACACACAGATACGCAGTATTTT	CASTPGGHTDTQYF
TRBJ2-2	16	TRBV7-7	NA	few	TGTGCTAGCAGCTCGGGGGCCGGGGGATGGACCGGGGAGCTGTTTTTT	CASSSGAGGWTGELFF
TRBJ2-1	17	TRBV4-1	TRBD2	NA	TGCGCCAGCAGCCAAGTAGCGGGGGGATCCGTGTCTGATGAGCAGTTCTTC	CASSQVAGGSVSDEQFF
TRBJ2-5	15	TRBV7-6	NA	many	TGTGCCAGCAGCTACATCCGGGACGACCAAGAGACCCAGTACTTC	CASSYIRDDQETQYF
TRBJ1-2	12	TRBV6-5	NA	few	TGTGCCAGCAGTTACTCGACGGGCTTTGAGACCTTC	CASSYSTGFETF
TRBJ2-2	12	TRBV19	NA	NA	TGTGCCAGTGCTATAGGGGCCGGGGAGCTGTTTTTT	CASAIGAGELFF
TRBJ1-2	14	TRBV6-1	TRBD1	many	TGTGCCAGCAGTCTGGACAGGGCTAGTTATGGCTACACCTTC	CASSLDRASYGYTF
TRBJ2-2	17	TRBV6-1	TRBD1	few	TGTGCCAGCAGTCCAAGGACGACAGGGGAATGGGCTGGGGAGCTGTTTTTT	CASSPRTTGEWAGELFF
TRBJ1-2	13	TRBV6-5	NA	NA	TGTGCCAGCAGTTCCTCGAAGTACTATGGCTACACCTTC	CASSSSKYYGYTF
TRBJ1-6	14	TRBV6-5	NA	NA	TGTGCCACCTCGCAGGGGATTTATAATTCACCCCTCCACTTT	CATSQGIYNSPLHF
TRBJ1-6	15	TRBV7-6	NA	few	TGTGCCAGCAGCTTAGACGCCCCCGGGAATTCACCCCTCCACTTT	CASSLDAPGNSPLHF
TRBJ2-3	16	TRBV7-9	TRBD1	NA	TGTGCCAGCAGCCCGCTGGCAGGGGGCATGACAGATACGCAGTATTTT	CASSPLAGGMTDTQYF
TRBJ2-1	17	TRBV6-2/TRBV6-3	TRBD1	NA	TGTGCCAGCAGTTTTAGGGGACAGGGAAGGTTAGGCGATGAGCAGTTCTTC	CASSFRGQGRLGDEQFF
TRBJ2-3	16	TRBV4-3	NA	NA	TGCGCCAGCAGCCAAGTTTTCGGGGTCCCCACAGATACGCAGTATTTT	CASSQVFGVPTDTQYF
TRBJ2-7	14	TRBV27	NA	NA	TGTGCCAGCGCCTTGGGGGGACCCTCCTACGAGCAGTACTTC	CASALGGPSYEQYF
TRBJ2-3	14	TRBV10-3	NA	few	TGTGCCATCCGGCAGGGGATTGGTTCAGATACGCAGTATTTT	CAIRQGIGSDTQYF
TRBJ1-2	14	TRBV10-3	NA	NA	TGTGCCATCAGTGAGTCGGGCCCAATGGGCGGCTACACCTTC	CAISESGPMGGYTF
TRBJ2-3	15	TRBV9	TRBD2	NA	TGTGCCAGCAGCTCACTAGCGGGTTTGGGCGATACGCAGTATTTT	CASSSLAGLGDTQYF
TRBJ2-5	15	TRBV27	NA	few	TGTGCCAGCAGTCCTCTCAGACAGACCCAAGAGACCCAGTACTTC	CASSPLRQTQETQYF
TRBJ1-3	14	TRBV7-2	NA	many	TGTGCCAGCAGCTTACGACAGTCTCGGAACACCATATATTTT	CASSLRQSRNTIYF
TRBJ2-1	14	TRBV6-1	TRBD2	many	TGTGCCAGCAGTGAAGGGACTAGCAAGAGGGGGCAGTTCTTC	CASSEGTSKRGQFF
TRBJ1-1	15	TRBV5-4	TRBD1	few	TGTGCCAGCAGCTCGCACACCCCAGGGGGCTCTGAAGCTTTCTTT	CASSSHTPGGSEAFF
TRBJ1-2	14	TRBV14	NA	NA	TGTGCCAGCAGCCAAGTTTTCGGACCCTGGGGCTACACCTTC	CASSQVFGPWGYTF
TRBJ2-2	16	TRBV10-3	TRBD1	few	TGTGCCATCAGTCTCGGACAGGGGAGGGACACCGGGGAGCTGTTTTTT	CAISLGQGRDTGELFF
TRBJ2-7	13	TRBV6-1	TRBD1	few	TGTGCCAGTCACAGGGGGCCCCCATATGAGCAGTACTTC	CASHRGPPYEQYF
TRBJ2-2	13	TRBV20-1	NA	NA	TGCAGTGCTAGAGATCCGGGACACAGGGAGCTGTTTTTT	CSARDPGHRELFF
TRBJ2-7	14	TRBV29-1	TRBD2	NA	TGCAGCGTCCCTAGCGGGGGTACTCACTACGAGCAGTACTTC	CSVPSGGTHYEQYF
TRBJ2-6	17	TRBV24-1	NA	NA	TGTGCCACCAGTGATGCGACGGCCCGCTCTGGGGCCAACGTCCTGACTTTC	CATSDATARSGANVLTF
TRBJ2-2	12	TRBV7-6	NA	few	TGTGCCAGCAGCTTCGGGTCGGCGGGGCTGTTTTTT	CASSFGSAGLFF
TRBJ1-6	14	TRBV7-2	NA	NA	TGTGCCAGCAGCTTAGAAGGGCTGGGTTCACCCCTCCACTTT	CASSLEGLGSPLHF
TRBJ1-1	15	TRBV5-1	TRBD1	NA	TGCGCCAGCAGCTTGGTTCGACAGGGGAACACTGAAGCTTTCTTT	CASSLVRQGNTEAFF
TRBJ2-7	14	TRBV7-9	TRBD1	many	TGTGCCAGCAGCTCACGACAGGGAATGAGTGAGCAGTACTTC	CASSSRQGMSEQYF
TRBJ1-1	15	TRBV6-2/TRBV6-3	NA	NA	TGTGCCATCAAAAACCAGAAACTTCAGGACACTGAAGCTTTCTTT	CAIKNQKLQDTEAFF
TRBJ1-1	14	TRBV19	NA	few	TGTGCCAGTAGTATGTTGCCATTGGACACTGAAGCTTTCTTT	CASSMLPLDTEAFF
TRBJ2-6	13	TRBV27	NA	NA	TGTGCCAGCAGTTTATCGCGAGCCAACGTCCTGACTTTC	CASSLSRANVLTF
TRBJ2-5	18	TRBV2	TRBD2	few	TGTGCCAGCACCGGACTAGCGGGGGCGAGGATCTTGAGAGAGACCCAGTACTTC	CASTGLAGARILRETQYF
TRBJ2-5	17	TRBV2	TRBD2	NA	TGTGCCAGCAGTGTGAGCAGGTGGGACTACACCCAAGAGACCCAGTACTTC	CASSVSRWDYTQETQYF
TRBJ1-4	15	TRBV5-4	NA	few	TGTGCCAGCAGCTCCGGGCGCTCTATAGGGGAAAAACTGTTTTTT	CASSSGRSIGEKLFF
TRBJ2-3	15	TRBV25-1	NA	NA	TGTGCCAGCAGCTGGCTGACGGATTCCACAGATACGCAGTATTTT	CASSWLTDSTDTQYF
TRBJ2-4	15	TRBV2	NA	few	TGTGCCAGCAGTGGGGTGGGGTACGAGGGAGACATTCAGTACTTC	CASSGVGYEGDIQYF
TRBJ1-2	14	TRBV7-9	NA	NA	TGTGCCAGCAGCTCGGATCAAGCGGGGTATGGCTACACCTTC	CASSSDQAGYGYTF
TRBJ2-1	16	TRBV6-6	TRBD2	many	TGTGCCAGCAGTTACCCCCTTGACGGGGGAGGGAATGAGCAGTTCTTC	CASSYPLDGGGNEQFF
TRBJ1-2	12	TRBV10-3	NA	NA	TGTGCCATCAGGGACACCGTGGATAGCTACACCTTC	CAIRDTVDSYTF
TRBJ2-6	15	TRBV29-1	NA	NA	TGCAGCGTTGAAGTTCGGGCCCCTGGGGCCAACGTCCTGACTTTC	CSVEVRAPGANVLTF
TRBJ1-3	14	TRBV7-2	TRBD1	few	TGTGCCAGCTTTGAGGGGGCGTCTGGAAACACCATATATTTT	CASFEGASGNTIYF
TRBJ2-1	16	TRBV4-1	NA	NA	TGCGCCAGCAGCCAAGCTGGGGCAGGGATCTACAATGAGCAGTTCTTC	CASSQAGAGIYNEQFF
TRBJ2-7	14	TRBV20-1	NA	NA	TGCAGTGCGGGGGACTGGGCTCGTTGGGGCGAGCAGTACTTC	CSAGDWARWGEQYF
TRBJ2-3	16	TRBV27	NA	many	TGTGCCAGCAGTTTATCGCGGGCAGGGGGCACAGATACGCAGTATTTT	CASSLSRAGGTDTQYF
TRBJ1-1	16	TRBV7-2	NA	NA	TGTGCCAGCAGCTTAGTTGGTGGCGGATCGAACACTGAAGCTTTCTTT	CASSLVGGGSNTEAFF
TRBJ2-1	15	TRBV6-1	NA	many	TGTGCCAGCAGTGAAGATGTCGGGGGCTACAATGAGCAGTTCTTC	CASSEDVGGYNEQFF
TRBJ1-5	17	TRBV6-1	TRBD1	many	TGTGCCAGCAGACGGACAGGGAAGCGTTATAGCAATCAGCCCCAGCATTTT	CASRRTGKRYSNQPQHF
TRBJ2-7	14	TRBV7-9	TRBD1	few	TGTGCCAGCCTAGCCGGGACAGGGAGAGACGAGCAGTACTTC	CASLAGTGRDEQYF